This entry lists 11 T cell receptor beta chains sequenced from one sample in a study of tumor-infiltrating lymphocytes in primary liver carcinoma. Constant-region priming of around 500 ng total RNA yielded TCR beta cDNA. Each TCR beta library was derived from three nested multiplex PCR rounds that employed slightly modified ARM-PCR. Forward primers for TRBV1-TRBV30 and a C-beta reverse primer served the first two PCR rounds, at approximately 10 cycles each. TCRdb reanalysed the multiplex PCR reads using MiXCR and keeps one entry per CDR3 protein. The sample yields about 350,000 distinct CDR3 sequences, roughly 61% seen once. Germline DNA was extracted alongside blood RNA, which was obtained from unsorted whole blood. Specimen: peripheral blood. These TCRs come from a man aged 40-49 years with primary liver carcinoma and hepatitis B virus infection.

This clonotype was detected only a few times. Germline is not matched at one junction end, which may reflect a read error. The genes are TRBV30 and TRBJ2-1; 11 bases align to TRBD2. The CDR3 is made up of 13 amino acids. Germline CDR1 is GTSNPN and CDR2 is SVGIG (reference sequence). CDR3 DNA: TGTGCCTGTATGTCTAGCGGGAGGAATGAGCAGTTCTTT. Protein product: CACMSSGRNEQFF.

The chain recombines TRBV5-8 with TRBJ1-5; 8 bases are a match to TRBD1. Germline V gene data show CDR1 as SGHTS and CDR2 as YDEGEE. The J segment lost 3 bases and the V segment lost 4 bases, leaving 6 bases of the junction unmatched. CDR3 length: 15 amino acids. This CDR3 is CASSADRVDNQPQHF. The CDR3 DNA sequence: TGTGCCAGCAGCGCGGACAGGGTAGACAATCAGCCCCAGCATTTT.

This clonotype was observed a few times. A much larger clone is a single base away; this may be a read error. The chain couples TRBV6-2 or TRBV6-3 to TRBJ1-1; no clear D gene. In germline, CDR1 is MNHEY, CDR2 SVGEGT. Trimming stripped 5 bases from V and 12 bases from J, with 19 bases between. CDR3 length: 13 amino acids. CDR3: CASSLNGRPETFF. In nucleotides, the CDR3 is TGTGCCAGCAGTCTAAACGGGCGTCCCGAAACTTTCTTT.

Turning to this clonotype: No DNA is shown, since the ends of the CDR3 on it are uncertain; the CDR3 is the one TCRdb lists. The chain is built from TRBV11-2 and TRBJ2-3; the table's TRBD1 call for D was not verified on the DNA. Germline lookup yields CDR1 SGHAT and CDR2 FQNNGV. The CDR3 totals 17 residues, both ends included. CDR3 loop: CASRPGVGRGSTDTEYF.

Details on this clonotype: The junction departs from germline at one end; a sequencing error may be responsible. The J gene is TRBJ2-7, the V gene TRBV11-2; 9 bases align to TRBD1. This CDR3 region has 12 residues. From germline, CDR1 is SGHAT and CDR2 FQNNGV. CDR3 DNA sequence: TGTGCCAGCAGGGATACAGGGGGCAAGCAGTATTTC. Protein sequence: CASRDTGGKQYF.

In regard to this clonotype: Sequence at one end of the junction differs from germline and may be a read error. This sequence joins TRBV5-1 and TRBJ1-4; 11 bases are shared with TRBD1. The CDR3 covers 16 residues. Per germline, CDR1 SGHRS and CDR2 YFSETQ. CDR3 nucleotides: TGTACCAGCAGCTACGGACAGGGGGCATCTAATGAAAAACTGTTTTTT. It specifies CTSSYGQGASNEKLFF.

V usage is TRBV10-3 and J usage is TRBJ2-7, with 8 bases aligning to TRBD1. The V gene's germline CDR1 is ENHRY and CDR2 SYGVKD. The CDR3 runs 15 residues. Losses at the gene ends were 8 bases for V and 2 bases for J; bases not matched to a gene: 11. CDR3 sequence: CAIPLPGQDPYEQYF. CDR3 nucleotide sequence: TGTGCCATCCCTCTTCCGGGACAGGATCCCTACGAGCAGTACTTC.

The chain couples TRBV11-2 to TRBJ2-1; D gene uncertain. From germline, CDR1 is SGHAT and CDR2 FQNNGV. V was trimmed by 1 base and J by 4 bases, leaving 11 bases between them. The CDR3 contains 15 residues. CDR3 sequence reads: CASSLGVGSYNEQFF. CDR3 sequence (DNA): TGTGCCAGCAGCTTAGGAGTGGGCTCATACAATGAGCAGTTCTTC. Drawing the rest from reference TRBV11-2 and TRBJ2-1, the complete variable domain is EAGVAQSPRYKIIEKRQSVAFWCNPISGHATLYWYQQILGQGPKLLIQFQNNGVVDDSQLPKDRFSAERLKGVDSTLKIQPAKLEDSAVYLCASSLGVGSYNEQFFGPGTRLTVL.

Turning to this clonotype: A much larger clone differs by one base, so this may be a read error. The chain combines TRBV10-3 with TRBJ1-1, with D maybe TRBD1 (5 bases). Germline-derived CDR1 and CDR2 are ENHRY and SYGVKD. This CDR3 has 14 amino acids. The CDR3 nucleotides are TGTGCCAACAGTGTCGCCAGGGAGAACACTGAAGCTTTCTTT. It specifies CANSVARENTEAFF.

Regarding this clonotype: Sequence at one end of the junction differs from germline and may be a read error. The genes are TRBV29-1 and TRBJ2-3; the match to TRBD1 covers 12 bases. Germline V lookup: CDR1 SQVTM, CDR2 ANQGSEA. This CDR3 comprises 15 residues. CDR3 protein: CSAGGTGGVAETQYF. The DNA of the CDR3 is TGCAGCGCAGGGGGGACAGGGGGCGTTGCAGAAACGCAATATTTT.

As to this clonotype: Compared with germline, one end of the junction differs, possibly owing to a read error. The V gene is TRBV11-2, the J gene TRBJ2-2, with TRBD1 identical over 8 bases. From germline, CDR1 is SGHAT and CDR2 FQNNGV. This CDR3 region has 18 residues. The CDR3 sequence: CANSIGVAGQADTGELFF. The CDR3 nucleotides read TGTGCCAACAGCATAGGAGTGGCGGGACAGGCGGACACCGGGGAGCTGTTTTTT.